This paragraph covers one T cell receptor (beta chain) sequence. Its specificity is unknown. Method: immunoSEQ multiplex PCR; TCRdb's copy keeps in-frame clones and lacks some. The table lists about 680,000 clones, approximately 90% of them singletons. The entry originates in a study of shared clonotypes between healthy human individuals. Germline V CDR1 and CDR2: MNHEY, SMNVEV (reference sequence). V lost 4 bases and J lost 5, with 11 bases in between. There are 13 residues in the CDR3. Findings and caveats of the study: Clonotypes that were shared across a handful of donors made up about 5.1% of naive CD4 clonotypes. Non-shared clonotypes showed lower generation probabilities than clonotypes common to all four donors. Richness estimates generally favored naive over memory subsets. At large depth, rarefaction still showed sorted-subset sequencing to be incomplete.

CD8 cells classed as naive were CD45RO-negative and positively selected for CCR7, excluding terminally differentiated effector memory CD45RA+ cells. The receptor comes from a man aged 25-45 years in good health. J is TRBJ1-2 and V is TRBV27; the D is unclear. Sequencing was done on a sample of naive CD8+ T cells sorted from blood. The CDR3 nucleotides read TGTGCCAGCAGTTCTTACAGAGATTATGGCTACACCTTC. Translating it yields CASSSYRDYGYTF.